This T cell receptor (beta chain) was observed in a study of blood T cell repertoires in COVID-19. Study as a whole: Spain, Italy and the United States supplied samples that represented acute and convalescent COVID-19. Sources were T cells, B-cell-depleted T cells, or PBMCs; the material itself was cDNA or gDNA.

As handled by the study authors: Cell counts per sample came from amplifying reference gene primers. Profiling relied on immunoSEQ multiplex PCR, and the TCRdb table lists in-frame clones only, not all of them. D and trimming come from the DNA, and the V and J calls and clone size come from that table. The table shows some 110,000 clones, with 80% to 85% occurring only once. The TCR was taken from a woman aged 70-85 years with acute or convalescent COVID-19. The material sequenced was peripheral blood.

The CDR3: CATATGGNQPQHF. CDR3 DNA: TGTGCCACCGCCACGGGGGGCAATCAGCCCCAGCATTTT. This chain links TRBV6-6 with TRBJ1-5, with D maybe TRBD1 (5 bases). Germline lookup yields CDR1 MNHNY and CDR2 SVGAGI (reference sequence). The length of the CDR3 is 13 residues. V lost 10 bases, J lost 2 bases, and 12 bases lay in between.